The 9 T cell receptor beta chains reported below all come from one sample, sequenced in a study of T cells after yellow fever vaccination (dated by TCRdb to 2018 to 2020). Taken with the paper, the label for treatment or condition translates to: live attenuated yellow fever vaccine strain. The library came from 5' RACE. The listed sequencing device is Illumina NovaSeq 6000. TCRdb applied fastp at Q25 and MiXCR to the public reads, then kept only in-frame beta chains. Duplicate CDR3 protein sequences are folded into a single record with the most common DNA and genes. The sample data list 120,000 or so distinct CDR3 sequences, and 15% of these were observed just once. Roughly 45% of the sample goes to the ten largest clones. The sequences come from CD8+ T cells sorted from PBMCs, collected 5 days after the yellow fever booster vaccination. The receptors were gathered from a young man who received the YFV17D yellow fever vaccine.

This clonotype has only a few counts. The chain uses TRBV7-2 and TRBJ2-3, with D possibly called TRBD1 or TRBD2 (5 bases each). Germline V lookup: CDR1 SGHTA, CDR2 FQGNSA. The CDR3 totals 17 residues. Trimming left V 5 bases short and J 2 bases short, with 20 bases between. CDR3 sequence: CASSLPPSWDPTDTQYF. CDR3 nucleotide sequence: TGTGCCAGCAGCCTCCCCCCGAGCTGGGACCCCACAGATACGCAGTATTTT.

This clonotype was detected a few times. V and J are TRBV7-3 and TRBJ2-2; D possibly matches TRBD1 or TRBD2 (5 bases each). Germline V gene sequence: CDR1 SGHTA, CDR2 FQGTGA. This CDR3 region has 15 residues. The V end lost 1 base, the J end lost 3 bases, and 9 bases lay between the germline ends. CDR3 sequence reads: CASSLKGPYTGELFF. In DNA form, the CDR3 reads TGTGCCAGCAGCTTAAAGGGACCATACACCGGGGAGCTGTTTTTT.

The chain combines TRBV9 with TRBJ2-3; 9 bases match TRBD2. With V trimmed by 3 bases and J by 4 bases, 12 bases remained unmatched. Germline CDR1 and CDR2: SGDLS and YYNGEE. The CDR3 is 17 residues long. In DNA form, the CDR3 reads TGTGCCAGCAGCGCAAGTGCCGGGACTAGCATGTCAGATACGCAGTATTTT. Translation gives CASSASAGTSMSDTQYF.

This rearrangement joins TRBV6-6 to TRBJ2-5; a possible D gene is TRBD2 (6 bases). The CDR3 consists of 14 residues. The germline V and J ends were trimmed by 6 bases and 9 bases, with 20 bases remaining between them. Germline CDR1 is MNHNY and CDR2 is SVGAGI (reference sequence). CDR3 residues: CASSQWLSRGAQYF. CDR3 DNA: TGTGCCAGCAGCCAATGGTTATCTCGCGGGGCCCAGTACTTC.

This clonotype has only a few counts. The V call is TRBV5-1, the J call TRBJ1-1; a possible D gene is TRBD1 (5 bases). Per germline, CDR1 SGHRS and CDR2 YFSETQ. V was clipped by 0 bases and J by 3 bases, with 12 bases between them. This CDR3 has 15 residues. The CDR3 DNA reads as TGCGCCAGCAGCTTGGAGGCGTTAGGGGACACTGAAGCTTTCTTT. This sequence encodes CASSLEALGDTEAFF.

This chain uses TRBV28 with TRBJ2-5; 7 nucleotides line up with TRBD2. Germline values: CDR1 MDHEN, CDR2 SYDVKM. This CDR3 is built from 13 residues. The ends lost 8 bases at V and 3 bases at J; junction bases unmatched: 6. The CDR3 region has the DNA TGTGCCAGCGGAACAGCGGGGAAAGAGACCCAGTACTTC. Amino acids: CASGTAGKETQYF. Full variable domain (remainder filled in from reference TRBV28 and TRBJ2-5): DVKVTQSSRYLVKRTGEKVFLECVQDMDHENMFWYRQDPGLGLRLIYFSYDVKMKEKGDIPEGYSVSREKKERFSLILESASTNQTSMYLCASGTAGKETQYFGPGTRLLVL.

This clonotype is classed as medium-sized. The chain employs TRBV29-1 and TRBJ1-3; no definite D call. The V end lost 2 bases, the J end lost 0 bases, and 5 bases lay between the germline ends. CDR3 length equals 13 residues. In germline, CDR1 is SQVTM, CDR2 ANQGSEA. The CDR3 DNA follows: TGCAGCGTTGAACCAGGCTCTGGAAACACCATATATTTT. It encodes CSVEPGSGNTIYF.

The V call is TRBV12-3 or TRBV12-4, the J call TRBJ1-1; D is perhaps TRBD1 (6 bases). The CDR3 runs 15 residues. V was trimmed by 5 bases and J by 3 bases, leaving 16 bases between them. The chain's CDR3 is CASSPGQRKYTEAFF. CDR3 DNA sequence: TGTGCCAGCAGTCCCGGACAGAGGAAGTACACTGAAGCTTTCTTT.

This clonotype was detected a few times. This rearrangement joins TRBV6-5 to TRBJ2-1; no definite D call. Germline values: CDR1 MNHEY, CDR2 SVGAGI. V lost 0 bases to trimming and J lost 4 bases, with 10 bases between them. The CDR3 extends over 15 amino acids. DNA for the CDR3: TGTGCCAGCAGTTACTCGGTTGGCCCATACAATGAGCAGTTCTTC. Translating gives CASSYSVGPYNEQFF.